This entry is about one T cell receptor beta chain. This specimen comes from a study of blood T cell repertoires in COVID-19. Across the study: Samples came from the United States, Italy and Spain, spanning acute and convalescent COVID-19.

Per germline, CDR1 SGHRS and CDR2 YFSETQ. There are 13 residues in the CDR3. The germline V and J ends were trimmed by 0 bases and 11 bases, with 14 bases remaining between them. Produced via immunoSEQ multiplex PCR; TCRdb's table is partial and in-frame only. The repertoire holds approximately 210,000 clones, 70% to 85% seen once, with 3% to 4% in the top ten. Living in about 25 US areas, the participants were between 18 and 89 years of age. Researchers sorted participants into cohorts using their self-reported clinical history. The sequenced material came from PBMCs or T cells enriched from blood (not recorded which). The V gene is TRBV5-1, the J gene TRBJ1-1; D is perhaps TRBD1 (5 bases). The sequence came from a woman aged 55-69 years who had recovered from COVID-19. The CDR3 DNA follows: TGCGCCAGCAGCTTGGAGGGGCCGGCGGCGGCTTTCTTT. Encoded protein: CASSLEGPAAAFF.